What follows are 4 T cell receptor beta chains derived from one specimen sequenced in a study of T cell repertoires in cytomegalovirus infection. Their cognate antigens are unknown. TCRdb redid the calling of the reads with MiXCR, one entry per CDR3 protein. This table holds hundreds of thousands of distinct CDR3 sequences, 30% to 35% found once. The sequences come from cultured CD8+ T cells from PBMCs, collected from culture after CMV antigen stimulation. These receptors were taken from a human donor in good health (CMV status not recorded). Some clones in this sample may be carry-over from other donors' samples.

This clonotype was found many times. The chain carries TRBV7-2 and TRBJ2-7; D is uncertain. Germline V gene data show CDR1 as SGHTA and CDR2 as FQGNSA. Trimming removed 5 bases from V and 1 base from J, with 9 bases in between. The CDR3 sequence is 13 residues long. CDR3 DNA: TGTGCCAGCAGCCCGCCAGAGTCCTACGAGCAGTACTTC. Residues: CASSPPESYEQYF.

This clonotype was detected once. This chain joins TRBV9 and TRBJ1-4; D is perhaps TRBD1 (5 bases). CDR3 length equals 15 residues. Germline values: CDR1 SGDLS, CDR2 YYNGEE. Deletions cut 0 bases from V and 5 bases from J, with 11 bases between. The CDR3 region is CASSVAVGENEKLFF. The CDR3 DNA sequence: TGTGCCAGCAGCGTAGCGGTAGGGGAGAATGAAAAACTGTTTTTT.

The chain couples TRBV5-6 to TRBJ2-7; 7 bases fit TRBD2. V dropped 6 bases and J dropped 0; count of bases not matched to a gene: 18. The CDR3 contains 18 residues. Germline V gene lookup returns CDR1 SGHDT and CDR2 YYEEEE. As DNA, the CDR3 is TGTGCCAGCACCGCGACGGCTCGCGGGGGTCCAAGCTCCTACGAGCAGTACTTC. It yields the protein CASTATARGGPSSYEQYF. The whole variable domain, remainder taken from reference TRBV5-6 and TRBJ2-7, is DAGVTQSPTHLIKTRGQQVTLRCSPKSGHDTVSWYQQALGQGPQFIFQYYEEEERQRGNFPDRFSGHQFPNYSSELNVNALLLGDSALYLCASTATARGGPSSYEQYFGPGTRLTVT.

CDR3 nucleotide sequence: TGTGCCAGCAGTTTCGGCGACAGGGGGCGAGCCGGGGAGCTGTTTTTT. Protein sequence: CASSFGDRGRAGELFF. The chain links TRBV27 to TRBJ2-2; 10 bases fit TRBD1. Trimming removed 3 bases from V and 6 bases from J; junction bases left unmatched: 7. CDR1 and CDR2 (germline): MNHEY, SMNVEV (reference sequence). The CDR3 loop spans 16 amino acids.